These 28 T cell receptor beta chains originate from one sample sequenced in a study of read filtering for tumor transcriptome and immune sequencing. From 400 to 450 ng of RNA, a library with molecular barcoded alpha/delta and beta/gamma adaptors was made. TCRdb recomputed calls from the reads with MiXCR, one row per CDR3 protein. The sample contains about 38,000 distinct CDR3 sequences, 12% to 15% of which appear only once. The sample was a population of CD138-negative cells sorted from bone marrow. These receptors were obtained from a donor older than 35 with multiple myeloma.

By sample fraction, this clonotype is medium-sized. The chain is built from TRBV18 and TRBJ2-1; unclear D gene. This CDR3 region has 13 residues. The germline gives CDR1 KGHSH, CDR2 LQKENI. The V end lost 5 bases, the J end lost 4 bases, and 9 bases lay between the germline ends. The CDR3 protein is CASSYPPYNEQFF. Written as DNA, the CDR3 is TGTGCCAGCTCATACCCCCCTTACAATGAGCAGTTCTTC.

This clonotype was counted at least ten times. This chain uses TRBV18 with TRBJ2-3; no definite D call. The V gene lost 3 bases and the J gene lost 4 bases, with 11 bases spanning the gap. The CDR3 has 14 amino acids. Germline CDR1 KGHSH, CDR2 LQKENI. CDR3 sequence reads: CASSPGMVADTQYF. DNA of the CDR3: TGTGCCAGCTCACCCGGAATGGTCGCAGATACGCAGTATTTT. Drawing the rest from reference TRBV18 and TRBJ2-3, the complete variable domain is NAGVMQNPRHLVRRRGQEARLRCSPMKGHSHVYWYRQLPEEGLKFMVYLQKENIIDESGMPKERFSAEFPKEGPSILRIQQVVRGDSAAYFCASSPGMVADTQYFGPGTRLTVL.

Details on this clonotype: A much larger clone lies a single base off, so this may be a read error. The chain employs TRBV20-1 and TRBJ2-7; D not certain. Trimming removed 0 bases from V and 3 bases from J, with 18 bases in between. This CDR3 region has 16 residues. Germline V CDR1 and CDR2: DFQATT, SNEGSKA (reference sequence). The chain's CDR3 is CSARESRHTDCYEQYF. The CDR3 DNA sequence: TGCAGTGCTAGAGAATCGAGGCACACAGACTGCTACGAGCAGTACTTC.

This clonotype was counted between two and nine times. The rearrangement joins TRBV20-1 to TRBJ1-5; D is unresolved. The CDR3 has 12 amino acids. V gave up 4 bases and J gave up 5 bases, with 9 bases separating them. Germline V gene sequence: CDR1 DFQATT, CDR2 SNEGSKA (reference sequence). For the CDR3, the DNA is TGCAGTGCTAAGGACGGTGATCAGCCCCAGCATTTT. Translating gives CSAKDGDQPQHF.

The sample holds many counts of this clonotype. This sequence joins TRBV6-6 and TRBJ1-5; TRBD1 might be the D (6 bases). The CDR3 totals 14 residues. Germline V gene sequence: CDR1 MNHNY, CDR2 SVGAGI (reference sequence). The ends were cut back, 5 bases at V and 1 base at J, with 9 bases in the middle. CDR3 residues: CASSTGMSNQPQHF. In nucleotides, the CDR3 is TGTGCCAGCAGTACAGGGATGAGCAATCAGCCCCAGCATTTT.

This clonotype is medium-sized within its sample. V is TRBV12-3 or TRBV12-4 and J is TRBJ2-1, with D hard to call. The CDR3 loop spans 11 amino acids. The V end lost 6 bases, the J end lost 7 bases, and 7 bases lay between the germline ends. This chain's CDR3 is CASSLSNEQFF. The CDR3 region has the DNA TGTGCCAGCAGCTTGTCGAATGAGCAGTTCTTC.

This clonotype showed up many times. The rearrangement uses TRBV29-1 and TRBJ2-3, with 7 bases matching TRBD2. J gave up 4 bases and V 3 bases, and 10 bases lay outside the gene matches. Germline assignment: CDR1 SQVTM and CDR2 ANQGSEA. The CDR3 totals 15 residues. The CDR3 reads CSVDSIGGGSDTQYF. Here the CDR3 DNA reads TGCAGCGTTGATTCCATCGGCGGGGGATCAGATACGCAGTATTTT.

This clonotype was seen repeatedly, ten times or more. CDR3 sequence reads: CASSLTGTGPYEQYF. DNA of the CDR3: TGTGCCAGCAGCTTAACTGGGACAGGACCTTACGAGCAGTACTTC. V gene TRBV7-3 combines with J gene TRBJ2-7; the match to TRBD1 covers 8 bases. Trimming at V came to 0 bases and at J to 4 bases, leaving 5 bases not matched to a gene. CDR3 size: 15 residues. Germline V gene data show CDR1 as SGHTA and CDR2 as FQGTGA.

Only a few counts were recorded for this clonotype. The J gene is TRBJ2-3, the V gene TRBV9; either TRBD1 or TRBD2 may supply D (6 bases each). With 0 bases removed from V and 7 bases from J, the gap between germline ends came to 27 bases. The CDR3 is made up of 19 amino acids. The germline CDR1 and CDR2 sequences are SGDLS and YYNGEE. Written as DNA, the CDR3 is TGTGCCAGCAGCGTAGATAGCCAGGGGCAACCCGGGGGCCAGAATACGCAGTATTTT. The encoded protein is CASSVDSQGQPGGQNTQYF.

With regard to this clonotype: A much larger clone differs from this one at a single base, so this may be a read error. This chain links TRBV5-1 with TRBJ2-5; D gene unclear. The V and J ends lost 6 bases and 2 bases respectively, with 17 bases between them. There are 15 residues in the CDR3. The germline V gene encodes CDR1 SGHRS and CDR2 YFSETQ. The chain's CDR3 is CASNPGTVLQETQYF. CDR3 nucleotide sequence: TGCGCCAGCAACCCCGGAACAGTCCTGCAAGAGACCCAGTACTTC.

The table lists this clonotype with many counts. The V and J genes are TRBV10-3 and TRBJ2-5; 7 nucleotides agree with TRBD1. The CDR3 totals 14 residues. Germline V gene lookup returns CDR1 ENHRY and CDR2 SYGVKD. V lost 10 bases to trimming and J lost 5 bases; unmatched junction nucleotides: 13. DNA for the CDR3: TGTGCCACCGCCACGCCGACAGGGCGTGAGACCCAGTACTTC. Protein product: CATATPTGRETQYF.

This clonotype has at least ten counts. The V and J genes are TRBV12-3 or TRBV12-4 and TRBJ1-5; 7 bases are a match to TRBD1. J gave up 5 bases and V 5 bases, and 3 bases lay outside the gene matches. The CDR3 length is 13 residues. The DNA for the CDR3 is TGTGCCAGCAGTGGGACAGAATATCAGCCCCAGCATTTT. This translates into CASSGTEYQPQHF.

About this clonotype: A much larger clone lies a single base off, so this may be a read error. V gene TRBV6-2 or TRBV6-3 combines with J gene TRBJ1-5, with unresolved D. The CDR3 is 14 amino acids. Germline lookup yields CDR1 MNHEY and CDR2 SVGEGT. In nucleotides, the CDR3 is TGTGCCAGCAGTGTCGGAAATAGCAGTCAGCCCCAGCATTTT. It encodes CASSVGNSSQPQHF.

This clonotype has ten or more counts. The chain couples TRBV18 to TRBJ1-1; no clear D. Germline assignment: CDR1 KGHSH and CDR2 LQKENI. The CDR3 is 14 amino acids. V lost 3 bases, J lost 0 bases, and 8 bases lay in between. This CDR3 reads CASSPRYMNTEAFF. The CDR3 nucleotides read TGTGCCAGCTCACCCCGGTACATGAACACTGAAGCTTTCTTT.

This clonotype was seen many times. This chain joins TRBV7-9 and TRBJ1-2; 10 bases line up with TRBD1. This CDR3 is 13 amino acids long. Unmatched junction bases numbered 4, after V lost 5 bases and J lost 7 bases. CDR1 and CDR2 (germline): SEHNR, FQNEAQ (reference sequence). The CDR3 sequence is CASSGTGVRGYTF. The CDR3 nucleotides are TGTGCCAGCAGCGGGACAGGGGTTCGTGGCTACACCTTC.

Concerning this clonotype itself: A much more abundant neighbour one base away suggests this may be a read error. The rearrangement joins TRBV2 to TRBJ2-3; possible D gene TRBD1, 5 bases. The CDR3 consists of 12 residues. CDR1 is SNHLY and CDR2 is FYNNEI in the germline V gene. CDR3 DNA sequence: TGTGCCAGCAGCCGGTTAACAGGTACGCAGTATTTT. Its protein is CASSRLTGTQYF.

This clonotype has a handful of counts. V and J are TRBV2 and TRBJ1-2; 8 bases are shared with TRBD1. V was clipped by 6 bases and J by 8 bases; unmatched bases: 5. This CDR3 has 12 residues. CDR1 is SNHLY and CDR2 is FYNNEI in the germline V gene. The CDR3 DNA reads as TGTGCCAGCAGGACAGGGGCCATAGGCTACACCTTC. It specifies CASRTGAIGYTF.

The table lists this clonotype with many counts. The chain is built from TRBV4-3 and TRBJ2-1; 10 bases agree with TRBD1. The V gene's germline CDR1 is LGHNA and CDR2 YSLEER. With V trimmed by 0 bases and J by 4 bases, 15 bases remained unmatched. CDR3 length: 20 residues. The CDR3 loop reads CASSQDPGQGPDRRYNEQFF. CDR3 coding DNA: TGCGCCAGCAGCCAAGATCCGGGACAGGGGCCAGATCGTAGATACAATGAGCAGTTCTTC.

The chain uses TRBV5-1 and TRBJ2-7; weak D call: TRBD1 (5 bases). Germline CDR1 SGHRS, CDR2 YFSETQ. This CDR3 has 15 residues. Deletions cut 1 base from V and 6 bases from J, with 17 bases between. CDR3 region: CASSLFAGSSSEQYF. CDR3 nucleotides: TGCGCCAGCAGCTTGTTCGCAGGGTCTTCGTCCGAGCAGTACTTC.

This clonotype came up many times. The chain links TRBV27 to TRBJ1-4; maybe TRBD1 (5 bases). V was clipped by 2 bases and J by 5 bases, with 21 bases between them. CDR1 MNHEY and CDR2 SMNVEV come from the germline V gene (reference sequence). The CDR3 spans 18 residues. The CDR3 reads CASSLRAAPGGLNEKLFF. In DNA, the CDR3 is TGTGCCAGCAGTTTACGGGCCGCCCCTGGGGGACTAAATGAAAAACTGTTTTTT.

The table lists this clonotype with many counts. The V gene is TRBV11-3, the J gene TRBJ2-2; 7 bases map to TRBD2. The trim removed 5 bases at V and 6 bases at J, leaving 6 bases unmatched. This CDR3 contains 14 residues. CDR1 SGHNT and CDR2 YENEEA come from the germline V gene. The CDR3 loop is CASSQGGYAGELFF. DNA of the CDR3: TGTGCCAGCAGCCAGGGAGGGTACGCCGGGGAGCTGTTTTTT.

This clonotype was picked up many times. This chain connects TRBV18 to TRBJ2-7; D remains ambiguous. This CDR3 spans 14 amino acids. Germline V CDR1 and CDR2: KGHSH, LQKENI. V was shortened by 5 bases and J by 2 bases, with 13 bases between the two germline ends. CDR3 region: CASSVAPFPYEQYF. For the CDR3, the DNA is TGTGCCAGCTCAGTGGCACCCTTCCCCTACGAGCAGTACTTC.

Details on this clonotype: An end of the junction differs from the germline gene, which may be a read error. The rearrangement joins TRBV27 to TRBJ1-5; D gene unclear. The CDR3 extends over 14 amino acids. Germline V lookup: CDR1 MNHEY, CDR2 SMNVEV (reference sequence). The CDR3 DNA sequence: TGTGCCAGCGGTCTCGACTATAGCAATCAGCCCCAGCATTTC. This encodes CASGLDYSNQPQHF.

This clonotype came up many times. This rearrangement joins TRBV10-3 to TRBJ2-3; D not resolved. This CDR3 spans 14 amino acids. The germline gives CDR1 ENHRY, CDR2 SYGVKD. Trimming removed 2 bases at V and 3 bases at J, with 9 bases between. CDR3 nucleotides: TGTGCCATCAGTGAGGGGATGTGGACAGATACGCAGTATTTT. This translates into CAISEGMWTDTQYF.

This clonotype was seen a single time. One base separates it from a far larger clone, so it is likely a read error. The rearrangement uses TRBV7-3 and TRBJ2-1; TRBD1 or TRBD2 may be the D gene (5 bases each). CDR3 length equals 17 residues. V dropped 6 bases and J dropped 2 bases, with 20 bases sitting between them. Germline V CDR1 and CDR2: SGHTA, FQGTGA. The CDR3 spells CASSFGAGPSPYNEQFF. The DNA of the CDR3 is TGTGCCAGCAGTTTCGGGGCAGGACCCAGCCCCTACAATGAGCAGTTCTTC.

The genes are TRBV6-1 and TRBJ2-2, with D possibly matching TRBD2 (6 bases). Germline CDR1 and CDR2: MNHNS and SASEGT. The V gene lost 0 bases and the J gene lost 14 bases, with 13 bases spanning the gap. The CDR3 length is 13 residues. CDR3 in DNA: TGTGCCAGCAGTGAAGCGGACACCGGGGGTCTGTTTTTT. Its translation is CASSEADTGGLFF.

This clonotype showed up many times. This rearrangement joins TRBV11-3 to TRBJ2-3; D is unclear. Germline CDR1 and CDR2: SGHNT and YENEEA. V was clipped by 2 bases and J by 5 bases, with 5 bases between them. The CDR3 consists of 12 residues. CDR3 loop: CASSLQGDTQYF. In nucleotides, the CDR3 is TGTGCCAGCAGCTTACAAGGAGATACGCAGTATTTT. Drawing the rest from reference TRBV11-3 and TRBJ2-3, the complete variable domain is EAGVVQSPRYKIIEKKQPVAFWCNPISGHNTLYWYLQNLGQGPELLIRYENEEAVDDSQLPKDRFSAERLKGVDSTLKIQPAELGDSAVYLCASSLQGDTQYFGPGTRLTVL.

V gene TRBV24-1 combines with J gene TRBJ2-1; 8 nucleotides agree with TRBD2. CDR3 length: 16 amino acids. Germline V lookup: CDR1 KGHDR, CDR2 SFDVKD. V lost 4 bases, J lost 4 bases, and 8 bases stayed unmatched. The CDR3 spells CATSDPLAGKYNEQFF. The CDR3 DNA reads TGTGCCACCAGTGACCCTCTAGCGGGCAAATACAATGAGCAGTTCTTC.